This T cell receptor (beta chain) was identified during a study of blood T cell repertoires in COVID-19. Study at large: T cells, B-cell-depleted T cells, or PBMCs provided the cDNA or gDNA that served as material.

TCRdb's copy holds only in-frame clones and misses some; the assay was immunoSEQ multiplex PCR. This sample has under 200,000 clones, with just over 85% found just once. CDR1 and CDR2 (germline): SGDLS, YYNGEE. After removal of 0 bases from V and 6 bases from J, the junction contained 1 base not matched to a gene. The CDR3 spans 15 residues. Sample: peripheral blood. The chain carries TRBV9 and TRBJ2-2; 11 bases fit TRBD2. This receptor was taken from a man aged 50-59 years with active or convalescent COVID-19. In DNA, the CDR3 is TGTGCCAGCAGCGTAGAACTAGCGGGAGCCGGGGAGCTGTTTTTT. This gives the protein CASSVELAGAGELFF.